This is a list of T cell receptor beta chains from one sample in a study of T cell responses to AZD1222 COVID-19 vaccine. Repertoires were generated with immunoSEQ multiplex PCR, while TCRdb's copy carries only in-frame clones and drops some. The table shows about 100,000 clones, with around nine tenths occurring only once. The input for sequencing was peripheral blood, taken 28 days after the second dose of the MenACWY control vaccine. All receptors come from an adult who received the MenACWY meningococcal vaccine as a control. The CDR3 runs from the conserved cysteine through the conserved F or W. A D gene is named only where the DNA matches it firmly. Clone size is shown for a subset of rows, as once, few, many or a class of expanded clone.

j_call clone_size v_call d_call cdr3_aa cdr3_nt
TRBJ2-7 - TRBV28 - CASTLTGAYEQYF TGTGCCAGCACCCTGACGGGGGCCTACGAGCAGTACTTC
TRBJ2-7 - TRBV4-2 - CASSQGTAGEYEQYF TGTGCCAGCAGCCAAGGTACGGCGGGTGAATACGAGCAGTACTTC
TRBJ1-1 - TRBV27 - CASSLGGRNTEAFF TGTGCCAGCAGTTTGGGGGGGAGGAACACTGAAGCTTTCTTT
TRBJ1-2 - TRBV6-6 TRBD1 CASSSLDRGYGYTF TGTGCCAGCAGTTCCCTGGACAGGGGGTATGGCTACACCTTC
TRBJ1-5 - TRBV19 TRBD1 CASSIRGTENQPQHF TGTGCCAGTAGTATCAGGGGGACAGAAAATCAGCCCCAGCATTTT
TRBJ2-5 - TRBV18 - CASSPGVYQETQYF TGTGCCAGCTCACCCGGGGTGTACCAAGAGACCCAGTACTTC
TRBJ2-3 - TRBV4-2 TRBD1 CASSQQYRGQIDTQYF TGTGCCAGCAGCCAACAATACAGGGGGCAAATAGATACGCAGTATTTT
TRBJ2-7 - TRBV7-2 TRBD2 CASSIGLALPNEQYF TGTGCCAGCAGCATCGGACTAGCTTTACCTAACGAGCAGTACTTC
TRBJ2-7 - TRBV2 TRBD1 CASSKDRTYEQYF TGTGCCAGCTCCAAGGACAGGACCTACGAGCAGTACTTC
TRBJ2-1 - TRBV19 TRBD1 CASSAPWGTGTYNEQFF TGTGCCAGTAGTGCCCCCTGGGGGACAGGGACCTACAATGAGCAGTTCTTC
TRBJ2-7 - TRBV7-9 - CASSPYRAGSSYEQYF TGTGCCAGCAGCCCGTACAGGGCGGGGAGCTCCTACGAGCAGTACTTC
TRBJ1-6 - TRBV7-3 - CASSLLGSSYNSPLHF TGTGCCAGCAGCTTATTGGGCAGCTCCTATAATTCACCCCTCCACTTT
TRBJ2-7 - TRBV4-3 - CASSQDLRSGYEQYF TGCGCCAGCAGCCAAGATTTACGGAGTGGATACGAGCAGTACTTC
TRBJ1-1 - TRBV2 - CASRTGMNTEAFF TGTGCCAGCAGGACAGGAATGAACACTGAAGCTTTCTTT
TRBJ1-2 - TRBV3-1/TRBV3-2 - CASSPSAGRANYGYTF TGTGCCAGCAGCCCCTCGGCAGGGAGAGCTAACTATGGCTACACCTTC
TRBJ2-7 - TRBV18 TRBD1 CASSPGTGRAYEQYF TGTGCCAGCTCACCTGGGACAGGTCGAGCCTACGAGCAGTACTTC
TRBJ1-2 - TRBV15 TRBD1 CATSRAQGNYGYTF TGTGCCACCAGCAGAGCACAGGGGAACTATGGCTACACCTTC
TRBJ1-2 - TRBV28 - CASREGAGQLDYGYTF TGTGCCAGCAGGGAAGGAGCCGGACAGTTGGACTATGGCTACACCTTC
TRBJ1-1 many TRBV6-4 TRBD1 CASSRTGNTEAFF TGTGCCAGCAGCAGGACAGGAAACACTGAAGCTTTCTTT
TRBJ1-5 - TRBV5-5 TRBD1 CASSLAKGQGGSSNQPQHF TGTGCCAGCAGCTTGGCCAAGGGACAGGGGGGGAGTAGCAATCAGCCCCAGCATTTT
TRBJ1-1 - TRBV19 - CASSMGEGEAFF TGTGCCAGTAGCATGGGGGAGGGTGAAGCTTTCTTT
TRBJ2-1 - TRBV19 - CASSIGGGSYNEQFF TGTGCCAGTAGTATAGGGGGAGGATCCTACAATGAGCAGTTCTTC
TRBJ1-2 once TRBV7-9 - CASSYGASYTF TGTGCCAGCAGCTACGGGGCCTCCTACACCTTC
TRBJ2-1 - TRBV5-1 TRBD1 CASSVGSTGGGNEQFF TGCGCCAGCAGCGTCGGATCTACAGGGGGCGGGAATGAGCAGTTCTTC
TRBJ2-7 - TRBV7-8 TRBD2 CASSAEERGVSYEQYF TGTGCCAGCAGCGCTGAGGAGCGGGGGGTATCCTACGAGCAGTACTTC
TRBJ1-5 once TRBV4-1 - CASSHPPGGQPQHF TGCGCCAGCAGCCACCCACCGGGGGGGCAGCCCCAGCATTTT
TRBJ2-5 - TRBV27 - CASSSLKTRALETQYF TGTGCCAGCAGTTCACTAAAGACCAGGGCCCTGGAGACCCAGTACTTC
TRBJ1-4 - TRBV19 TRBD1 CASSGQGRTSNEKLFF TGTGCCAGTAGTGGACAGGGGCGAACGTCTAATGAAAAACTGTTTTTT
TRBJ2-7 - TRBV27 - CASSSDSRVDEQYF TGTGCCAGCAGTTCGGACAGTCGAGTGGACGAGCAGTACTTC
TRBJ1-4 - TRBV2 - CASSERGLGEKLFF TGTGCCAGCAGTGAACGGGGTTTGGGGGAAAAACTGTTTTTT
TRBJ1-2 - TRBV28 - CASSVWGANYGYTF TGTGCCAGCAGTGTCTGGGGGGCTAACTATGGCTACACCTTC
TRBJ1-6 - TRBV4-3 - CASSQELDLPGNSPLHF TGCGCCAGCAGCCAAGAATTAGACTTACCGGGTAATTCACCCCTCCACTTT
TRBJ2-7 few TRBV9 - CASTPLQSGYEQYF TGTGCCAGCACCCCACTACAGAGCGGCTACGAGCAGTACTTC
TRBJ2-1 - TRBV7-9 TRBD2 CASSLPPRLAGVTNEQFF TGTGCCAGCAGCCTCCCCCCAAGACTAGCGGGGGTGACCAATGAGCAGTTCTTC
TRBJ1-5 - TRBV7-2 TRBD1 CASSLVAQGGNQPQHF TGTGCCAGCAGCTTAGTAGCGCAGGGGGGCAATCAGCCCCAGCATTTT
TRBJ2-2 - TRBV24-1 - CATSDFKVGELFF TGTGCCACCAGTGATTTCAAGGTTGGGGAGCTGTTTTTT
TRBJ1-3 - TRBV5-4 - CASSLDRGLGSGNTIYF TGTGCCAGCAGCTTGGATCGGGGGTTGGGCTCTGGAAACACCATATATTTT
TRBJ1-1 - TRBV7-2 - CASSLAVLNTEAFF TGTGCCAGCAGCTTAGCGGTCCTGAACACTGAAGCTTTCTTT
TRBJ2-4 - TRBV19 - CQSPAAKNIQYF TGTCAAAGCCCAGCAGCCAAAAACATTCAGTACTTC
TRBJ2-5 - TRBV28 TRBD2 CASRGLAGGFRRETQYF TGTGCCAGCAGGGGACTAGCGGGGGGTTTCCGCCGGGAGACCCAGTACTTC
TRBJ2-7 - TRBV14 - CASSQVRAYEQYF TGTGCCAGCAGCCAAGTCAGGGCCTACGAGCAGTACTTC
TRBJ1-2 - TRBV23-1 - CASSQSNRDGYGYTF TGCGCCAGCAGTCAATCGAACAGGGATGGCTATGGCTACACCTTC
TRBJ1-6 - TRBV3-1/TRBV3-2 - CASSQAGGHGYF TGTGCCAGCAGCCAAGCCGGGGGACACGGCTACTTT
TRBJ2-7 - TRBV11-2 TRBD1 CASSSGQGTIHVPPYEQYF TGTGCCAGCAGCTCGGGACAGGGGACAATCCACGTCCCCCCGTACGAGCAGTACTTC
TRBJ1-1 once TRBV7-9 - CASSLGQEEAFF TGTGCCAGCAGCTTAGGGCAGGAGGAAGCTTTCTTT
TRBJ2-7 - TRBV4-1 - CASSQDIASSYEQYF TGCGCCAGCAGCCAAGATATAGCGAGCTCCTACGAGCAGTACTTC
TRBJ1-1 - TRBV19 - CASSIRGGNTEAFF TGTGCCAGTAGTATCCGGGGGGGGAACACTGAAGCTTTCTTT
TRBJ1-6 - TRBV21-1 - CASSKGRGESNSPLHF TGTGCCAGCAGCAAGGGGCGGGGAGAGAGCAATTCACCCCTCCACTTT
TRBJ2-7 - TRBV7-2 - CASSIGHRYEQYF TGTGCCAGCAGCATAGGACACCGCTACGAGCAGTACTTC
TRBJ1-2 - TRBV5-5 - CASSFGHRDIRGYGYTF TGTGCCAGCAGCTTTGGTCACCGGGACATCCGGGGGTATGGCTACACCTTC